The next 25 T cell receptor beta chains were all read from a single sample in a study of T cell responses to AZD1222 COVID-19 vaccine. Assay used: immunoSEQ multiplex PCR; TCRdb lists only in-frame clones, some missing. The sample yields 130,000 to 150,000 clones, over 80% seen once. The source material was peripheral blood, sampled on day 0 of MenACWY control vaccination. Receptor source: an adult in good health.

The table lists this clone with a count of one. The V call is TRBV5-1, the J call TRBJ1-1; D not resolved. The CDR3 contains 16 residues. Germline values: CDR1 SGHRS, CDR2 YFSETQ. The V end lost 3 bases, the J end lost 0 bases, and 15 bases lay between the germline ends. CDR3 region: CASSSSLSTMNTEAFF. CDR3 nucleotide sequence: TGCGCCAGCAGCTCCTCCCTTTCGACCATGAACACTGAAGCTTTCTTT.

The V and J genes are TRBV6-5 and TRBJ1-2, with 8 positions matching TRBD1. Trimming took 6 bases from V and 5 from J; bases not matched to a gene: 5. The length of the CDR3 is 13 residues. Germline CDR1 reads MNHEY; CDR2 reads SVGAGI. The CDR3, as DNA: TGTGCCAGCAGCTTCGGGACAGGATATGGCTACACCTTC. It codes for CASSFGTGYGYTF.

V gene TRBV5-6 combines with J gene TRBJ1-4; maybe TRBD1 (5 bases). The CDR3 sequence is 16 residues long. Trimming stripped 4 bases from V and 0 bases from J, with 13 bases between. The germline V gene encodes CDR1 SGHDT and CDR2 YYEEEE. This CDR3 is CASSVYGGTTNEKLFF. The CDR3 DNA reads as TGTGCCAGCAGCGTCTATGGGGGGACAACTAATGAAAAACTGTTTTTT.

The chain has TRBV7-2 and TRBJ1-5; 9 nucleotides agree with TRBD1. Losses at the gene ends were 1 base for V and 4 bases for J; bases not matched to a gene: 2. CDR3 size: 15 residues. Germline values: CDR1 SGHTA, CDR2 FQGNSA. This CDR3 is CASSLGTGENQPQHF. Here the CDR3 DNA reads TGTGCCAGCAGCTTAGGGACAGGGGAGAATCAGCCCCAGCATTTT.

The J gene is TRBJ1-1, the V gene TRBV12-3 or TRBV12-4; TRBD1 matches at 9 bases. This CDR3 spans 12 amino acids. V shed 3 bases and J 11 bases; nucleotides not matched to a gene: 4. In nucleotides, the CDR3 is TGTGCCAGCAGTTTCGGACAGGGGTGGGCTTTCTTT. It encodes CASSFGQGWAFF.

The chain combines TRBV29-1 with TRBJ2-7; TRBD1 aligns across 7 bases. The V and J ends lost 5 bases and 3 bases, in that order; junction bases with no gene match: 7. Looked up from germline, CDR1 is SQVTM and CDR2 is ANQGSEA. This CDR3 comprises 13 residues. In DNA, the CDR3 is TGCAGCGTTATCACAGGGGTGGGCTACGAGCAGTACTTC. Amino acids: CSVITGVGYEQYF.

This clone has only one observation. The chain employs TRBV6-1 and TRBJ1-5; possible D gene TRBD1, 6 bases. V was pared by 1 base and J by 9 bases, with 13 bases between. The CDR3 is made up of 14 amino acids. In germline, CDR1 is MNHNS, CDR2 SASEGT. For the CDR3, the DNA is TGTGCCAGCAGTGAAGGGGTGACAGGTTCGCCCCAGCATTTT. It is translated as CASSEGVTGSPQHF.

V is TRBV3-1 (or the pseudogene TRBV3-2) and J is TRBJ1-6; TRBD1 aligns across 9 bases. J lost 9 bases, V lost 6 bases, and 6 bases had no gene match. Germline lookup yields CDR1 LGHDT and CDR2 YNNKEL (reference sequence). This CDR3 is built from 14 residues. The CDR3 is CASSLGQGGSPLHF. The CDR3 DNA is TGTGCCAGCAGTCTGGGACAGGGTGGTTCACCCCTCCACTTT.

This chain connects TRBV27 to TRBJ2-3, with 8 positions matching TRBD2. Germline CDR1 is MNHEY and CDR2 is SMNVEV (reference sequence). The CDR3 spans 15 residues. The trim removed 3 bases at V and 3 bases at J, leaving 5 bases unmatched. CDR3 coding DNA: TGTGCCAGCAGTTTGGGACTAGTTCAGACAGATACGCAGTATTTT. This translates into CASSLGLVQTDTQYF.

The V gene is TRBV9, the J gene TRBJ2-1; the match to TRBD2 covers 7 bases. Germline CDR1 SGDLS, CDR2 YYNGEE. The CDR3 extends over 15 amino acids. The V gene end was trimmed by 1 base and the J gene end by 8 bases; junction bases not matched to a gene: 9. CDR3 loop: CASSVSGLGGDEQFF. CDR3 coding DNA: TGTGCCAGCAGCGTATCCGGGTTGGGAGGGGATGAGCAGTTCTTC.

This clone appeared once. The chain employs TRBV7-2 and TRBJ1-1, with D unclear. The germline gives CDR1 SGHTA, CDR2 FQGNSA. The CDR3 consists of 15 residues. Trimming stripped 0 bases from V and 6 bases from J, with 14 bases between. Here the CDR3 reads CASSLARGIAAEAFF. CDR3 in DNA: TGTGCCAGCAGCTTAGCGCGAGGGATCGCCGCTGAAGCTTTCTTT.

The chain has TRBV6-1 and TRBJ1-2, with a tentative D call TRBD1 (5 bases). The CDR3 sequence is 15 residues long. CDR1 and CDR2 from the germline V gene are MNHNS and SASEGT. The V end lost 0 bases, the J end lost 7 bases, and 15 bases lay between the germline ends. The CDR3: CASSEAGRVVAGYTF. CDR3 DNA: TGTGCCAGCAGTGAAGCGGGCAGGGTAGTGGCTGGCTACACCTTC.

The chain joins TRBV6-5 to TRBJ2-7; 8 bases are shared with TRBD1. The CDR3 totals 13 residues. V trimming: 5 bases; J trimming: 3 bases; junction bases outside the gene matches: 3. Germline CDR1 reads MNHEY; CDR2 reads SVGAGI. The CDR3 is CASSRGQGYEQYF. CDR3 nucleotide sequence: TGTGCCAGCAGTCGCGGACAGGGCTACGAGCAGTACTTC.

The gene calls are TRBV5-1 and TRBJ2-7, with 12 bases aligning to TRBD2. CDR3 length: 16 amino acids. Trimming at V came to 1 base and at J to 5 bases, leaving 7 bases not matched to a gene. Germline V gives CDR1 SGHRS, CDR2 YFSETQ. In nucleotides, the CDR3 is TGCGCCAGCAGCTTGCGACTAGCGGGAGATAAGGACGAGCAGTACTTC. Encoded protein: CASSLRLAGDKDEQYF.

The chain recombines TRBV18 with TRBJ2-2; D perhaps matches TRBD1 (6 bases). V lost 3 bases, J lost 9 bases, and 20 bases lay in between. CDR1 KGHSH and CDR2 LQKENI come from the germline V gene. This CDR3 is 16 amino acids long. This chain's CDR3 is CASSPGEGGWDRELFF. The CDR3 bases are TGTGCCAGCTCACCCGGAGAAGGGGGATGGGACCGGGAGCTGTTTTTT.

The chain couples TRBV30 to TRBJ1-4; D gene ambiguous. V was trimmed by 0 bases and J by 1 base, leaving 12 bases between them. The V gene's germline CDR1 is GTSNPN and CDR2 SVGIG (reference sequence). The CDR3 extends over 16 amino acids. The chain's CDR3 is CAWSVKQLLTNEKLFF. For the CDR3, the DNA is TGTGCCTGGAGTGTAAAACAGCTGCTAACTAATGAAAAACTGTTTTTT.

The chain joins TRBV3-1 (or the pseudogene TRBV3-2) to TRBJ1-3; D is perhaps TRBD1 (6 bases). V lost 2 bases, J lost 0 bases, and 11 bases lay in between. From germline, CDR1 is LGHDT and CDR2 YNNKEL (reference sequence). The CDR3 totals 16 residues. CDR3 protein: CASSQYRQDSGNTIYF. In DNA form, the CDR3 reads TGTGCCAGCAGCCAATACCGACAGGACTCTGGAAACACCATATATTTT.

The chain employs TRBV20-1 and TRBJ1-1, with D uncertain. The V and J ends lost 3 bases and 4 bases respectively, with 15 bases between them. CDR1 is DFQATT, CDR2 SNEGSKA, per germline (reference sequence). This CDR3 contains 14 residues. The DNA for the CDR3 is TGCAGTGCTAGTCCCCCGGGTTGGACCACTGAAGCTTTCTTT. Amino acid sequence: CSASPPGWTTEAFF.

In DNA form, the CDR3 reads TGTGCCAGAAGCTTGTGTACGGGTTCTAGCACAGATACGCAGTATTTT. Its translation: CARSLCTGSSTDTQYF. The chain joins TRBV5-3 to TRBJ2-3; D is unclear. TRBV5-3 is known as an ORF, though its function is uncertain. Deletions cut 1 base from V and 0 bases from J, with 12 bases between. This CDR3 comprises 16 residues.

The chain joins TRBV2 to TRBJ1-1; possibly TRBD1 for D (6 bases). The ends were cut back, 6 bases at V and 0 bases at J, with 11 bases in the middle. CDR1 and CDR2 (germline): SNHLY, FYNNEI. This CDR3 is 14 amino acids long. Here the CDR3 reads CASSAQGMNTEAFF. CDR3 bases: TGTGCCAGCAGCGCACAGGGAATGAACACTGAAGCTTTCTTT. The full variable domain, rest sourced from reference TRBV2 and TRBJ1-1, is EPEVTQTPSHQVTQMGQEVILRCVPISNHLYFYWYRQILGQKVEFLVSFYNNEISEKSEIFDDQFSVERPDGSNFTLKIRSTKLEDSAMYFCASSAQGMNTEAFFGQGTRLTVV.

The V gene is TRBV28, the J gene TRBJ2-3; D perhaps matches TRBD2 (5 bases). Germline V gene sequence: CDR1 MDHEN, CDR2 SYDVKM. This CDR3 is 12 amino acids long. Trimming pared 7 bases from V and 7 bases from J, leaving 12 bases between. The CDR3 reads CASTSTTYTQYF. CDR3 coding DNA: TGTGCCAGCACCTCGACTACGTATACGCAGTATTTT.

The chain joins TRBV11-3 to TRBJ1-6; unclear D gene. V was clipped by 1 base and J by 9 bases, with 7 bases between them. This CDR3 comprises 13 residues. Germline CDR1 is SGHNT and CDR2 is YENEEA. CDR3 nucleotide sequence: TGTGCCAGCAGCTTAGGTTCGGGTTCACCCCTCCACTTT. It is translated as CASSLGSGSPLHF.

The chain carries TRBV29-1 and TRBJ1-1; 8 bases map to TRBD1. This CDR3 has 12 residues. Germline V gene lookup returns CDR1 SQVTM and CDR2 ANQGSEA. The J segment lost 7 bases and the V segment lost 6 bases, leaving 7 bases of the junction unmatched. The CDR3 loop reads CSVHRQGNEAFF. CDR3 sequence (DNA): TGCAGCGTACACAGACAGGGGAATGAAGCTTTCTTT.

This sequence joins TRBV11-2 and TRBJ1-2; maybe TRBD1 (5 bases). Looked up from germline, CDR1 is SGHAT and CDR2 is FQNNGV. CDR3 length: 15 amino acids. Trimming left V 5 bases short and J 6 bases short, with 19 bases between. Here the CDR3 reads CASSRTRGRVDGYTF. Written as DNA, the CDR3 is TGTGCCAGCAGCCGGACCCGGGGCAGAGTGGATGGCTACACCTTC. The whole variable domain, filled in from reference TRBV11-2 and TRBJ1-2, reads EAGVAQSPRYKIIEKRQSVAFWCNPISGHATLYWYQQILGQGPKLLIQFQNNGVVDDSQLPKDRFSAERLKGVDSTLKIQPAKLEDSAVYLCASSRTRGRVDGYTFGSGTRLTVV.

This chain joins TRBV5-1 and TRBJ1-4; D is perhaps TRBD1 (5 bases). Trimming pared 4 bases from V and 0 bases from J, leaving 10 bases between. CDR3 length: 15 amino acids. In germline, CDR1 is SGHRS, CDR2 YFSETQ. Here the CDR3 reads CASSMTAATNEKLFF. CDR3 in DNA: TGCGCCAGCAGCATGACAGCAGCAACTAATGAAAAACTGTTTTTT.